Shown below are 30 T cell receptor beta chains from a single sample sequenced in a study of T cells after yellow fever vaccination (dated by TCRdb to about 2019). Library preparation was by 5' RACE. The instrument was an Illumina NovaSeq 6000. The public reads were quality trimmed at Q25 with fastp and then assembled into clones with MiXCR by TCRdb, keeping productive beta chains. Identical CDR3 protein sequences are pooled into one entry, listed with their most common genes and DNA. Present in this sample are hundreds of thousands of distinct CDR3 sequences, 3.6% of which were seen just once. The leading ten clones occupy around 22% of the sample. The sample's treatment or condition, from its label and the paper: live attenuated yellow fever vaccine strain. Sequencing used PBMCs, obtained on the day of the yellow fever booster vaccination. All receptors come from a man younger than 30 who received the YFV17D yellow fever vaccine.

The chain carries TRBV29-1 and TRBJ2-7, with TRBD1 as a possible D gene (6 bases). The ends were cut back, 5 bases at V and 2 bases at J, with 13 bases in the middle. Germline values: CDR1 SQVTM, CDR2 ANQGSEA. CDR3 size: 13 residues. The CDR3, as DNA: TGCAGCGTTAGGCCAGGGGCGGCCTACGAGCAGTACTTC. Its translation: CSVRPGAAYEQYF.

This clonotype showed up just a few times. V gene TRBV7-9 combines with J gene TRBJ2-7; D gene unclear. The V end was cut by 5 bases, the J end by 2 bases, with 13 bases between. The CDR3 length is 14 residues. In germline, CDR1 is SEHNR, CDR2 FQNEAQ (reference sequence). This CDR3 is CASSHYQVPYEQYV. CDR3 nucleotides: TGTGCCAGCAGCCACTATCAGGTACCCTACGAGCAGTACGTC.

There are a few counts of this clonotype. J is TRBJ1-1 and V is TRBV7-9; a possible D gene is TRBD1 (5 bases). Germline CDR1 SEHNR, CDR2 FQNEAQ (reference sequence). This CDR3 is built from 15 residues. The ends were cut back, 5 bases at V and 0 bases at J, with 13 bases in the middle. This CDR3 is CASSKLTVMNTEAFF. The CDR3 nucleotides read TGTGCCAGCAGCAAACTGACAGTCATGAACACTGAAGCTTTCTTT.

Many counts were recorded for this clonotype. The rearrangement joins TRBV7-7 to TRBJ2-7; TRBD1 agrees at 9 bases. The CDR3 sequence is 14 residues long. V trimming: 5 bases; J trimming: 2 bases; junction bases outside the gene matches: 4. Per germline, CDR1 SSHAT and CDR2 FNYEAQ (reference sequence). CDR3 in amino acids: CASSPGTGTYEQYF. DNA of the CDR3: TGTGCCAGCAGCCCCGGGACAGGGACCTACGAGCAGTACTTC.

In its sample, this clonotype was seen a few times. The chain recombines TRBV15 with TRBJ2-5; TRBD1 is a possible D gene (5 bases). CDR3 length: 13 amino acids. Germline V lookup: CDR1 LNHNV, CDR2 YYDKDF (reference sequence). Trimming took off 5 bases at V and 5 bases at J, with 12 bases between the two ends. The CDR3 region is CATSVDSLETQYF. The DNA of the CDR3 is TGTGCCACCAGCGTCGACAGTTTGGAGACCCAGTACTTC.

This clonotype has just a few counts. Compared with germline, one end of the junction differs, possibly owing to a read error. The chain couples TRBV7-7 to TRBJ2-2, with D perhaps TRBD2 (6 bases). The CDR3 totals 15 residues. Germline V gene data show CDR1 as SSHAT and CDR2 as FNYEAQ (reference sequence). CDR3: CASSLMRGNTGELFF. In DNA form, the CDR3 reads TGTGCTAGCAGCTTGATGCGGGGGAACACCGGGGAGCTGTTTTTT.

This clonotype came up many times. The genes are TRBV15 and TRBJ2-1; 8 nucleotides match TRBD1. CDR1 LNHNV and CDR2 YYDKDF come from the germline V gene (reference sequence). CDR3 length: 16 residues. The junction had 7 bases not matched to a gene; V was cut back by 4 bases and J by 2 bases. The CDR3: CATSTGRTGPYNEQFF. The DNA of the CDR3 is TGTGCCACCAGCACCGGTAGGACAGGGCCCTACAATGAGCAGTTCTTC.

Many counts were recorded for this clonotype. The V gene is TRBV7-2, the J gene TRBJ2-5; 8 bases map to TRBD2. J gave up 5 bases and V 8 bases, and 7 bases lay outside the gene matches. Germline lookup yields CDR1 SGHTA and CDR2 FQGNSA. The length of the CDR3 is 13 residues. The chain's CDR3 is CASSNGGVETQYF. Written as DNA, the CDR3 is TGTGCCAGCTCGAACGGGGGGGTGGAGACCCAGTACTTC.

This clonotype was counted only a few times. The chain uses TRBV6-5 and TRBJ1-6, with D perhaps TRBD1 (6 bases). Germline assignment: CDR1 MNHEY and CDR2 SVGAGI. The CDR3 runs to 14 residues. Trimming left V 2 bases short and J 9 bases short, with 11 bases between. The CDR3 nucleotides read TGTGCCAGCAGTTACAAGGGGGACTTTTCACCCCTCCACTTT. This codes for CASSYKGDFSPLHF.

The sample holds a few counts of this clonotype. This chain links TRBV18 with TRBJ2-5, with D perhaps TRBD2 (5 bases). Germline values: CDR1 KGHSH, CDR2 LQKENI. CDR3 length equals 15 residues. V was clipped by 1 base and J by 5 bases, with 14 bases between them. CDR3 sequence reads: CASSPRRADGETQYF. CDR3 in DNA: TGTGCCAGCTCACCACGCCGAGCGGACGGGGAGACCCAGTACTTC.

This clonotype was recorded many times. The genes are TRBV7-9 and TRBJ2-5; tentative D call: TRBD1 (6 bases). CDR3 size: 14 residues. Trimming removed 6 bases at V and 4 bases at J, with 15 bases between. Germline CDR1 and CDR2: SEHNR and FQNEAQ (reference sequence). Here the CDR3 DNA reads TGTGCCAGCAGAGCAAGCCAGGGGAGAGAGACCCAGTACTTC. Its translation: CASRASQGRETQYF. The full variable domain, its missing parts supplied by reference TRBV7-9 and TRBJ2-5, is DTGVSQNPRHKITKRGQNVTFRCDPISEHNRLYWYRQTLGQGPEFLTYFQNEAQLEKSRLLSDRFSAERPKGSFSTLEIQRTEQGDSAMYLCASRASQGRETQYFGPGTRLLVL.

At least ten counts were recorded for this clonotype. The chain carries TRBV20-1 and TRBJ2-1, with 7 bases matching TRBD1. V shed 7 bases and J 6 bases; nucleotides not matched to a gene: 3. Germline V lookup: CDR1 DFQATT, CDR2 SNEGSKA (reference sequence). This CDR3 has 11 residues. The CDR3 reads CSGDSFNEQFF. In DNA form, the CDR3 reads TGCAGTGGGGACAGTTTCAATGAGCAGTTCTTC.

This clonotype occurred many times. The chain combines TRBV13 with TRBJ2-2; the D is unclear. The CDR3 is made up of 12 amino acids. Deletions cut 5 bases from V and 8 bases from J, with 9 bases between. CDR1 is PRHDT, CDR2 FYEKMQ, per germline (reference sequence). CDR3 in amino acids: CASSLPGGELFF. CDR3 nucleotides: TGTGCCAGCAGCCTCCCTGGGGGGGAGCTGTTTTTT.

The chain is built from TRBV7-2 and TRBJ2-1; weak D call: TRBD2 (6 bases). CDR3 size: 17 residues. From germline, CDR1 is SGHTA and CDR2 FQGNSA. Deletions cut 5 bases from V and 0 bases from J, with 17 bases between. The CDR3 loop is CASSRRGQSSSYNEQFF. CDR3 nucleotides: TGTGCCAGCAGCCGGAGGGGCCAATCCAGCTCCTACAATGAGCAGTTCTTC.

This clonotype was counted a few times. This chain joins TRBV30 and TRBJ1-3; weak D call: TRBD1 (5 bases). Germline lookup yields CDR1 GTSNPN and CDR2 SVGIG (reference sequence). CDR3 size: 13 residues. The V and J ends lost 6 bases and 4 bases respectively, with 13 bases between them. CDR3 in amino acids: CACGGTSGNTIYF. DNA of the CDR3: TGTGCCTGCGGGGGGACTTCCGGAAACACCATATATTTT.

This clonotype was observed at least ten times. The rearrangement links TRBV4-2 to TRBJ1-3; TRBD1 aligns across 7 bases. Germline-derived CDR1 and CDR2 are LGHNA and YNFKEQ. The CDR3 covers 16 residues. With 3 bases clipped from V and 0 bases from J, the junction kept 5 bases outside the gene matches. CDR3 loop: CASSHRDSPSGNTIYF. The CDR3 DNA reads as TGTGCCAGCAGCCACCGGGACAGCCCCTCTGGAAACACCATATATTTT.

This clonotype was found many times. The chain joins TRBV7-2 to TRBJ1-2, with D possibly TRBD1 on 5 matching bases. The CDR3 is 13 amino acids. Per germline, CDR1 SGHTA and CDR2 FQGNSA. Between the trimmed V and J ends, which lost 3 bases and 8 bases, there was a span of 13 bases. CDR3 sequence reads: CASSLGLPRGYTF. CDR3 DNA sequence: TGTGCCAGCAGCTTGGGGCTTCCGAGAGGCTACACCTTC. The entire variable domain, with the rest obtained from reference TRBV7-2 and TRBJ1-2, is as follows: GAGVSQSPSNKVTEKGKDVELRCDPISGHTALYWYRQSLGQGLEFLIYFQGNSAPDKSGLPSDRFSAERTGGSVSTLTIQRTQQEDSAVYLCASSLGLPRGYTFGSGTRLTVV.

The sample holds many counts of this clonotype. This chain connects TRBV5-1 to TRBJ2-3; 10 bases match TRBD2. The CDR3 length is 16 residues. Germline-derived CDR1 and CDR2 are SGHRS and YFSETQ. Germline trimming cut 4 bases from V and 5 bases from J; bases unmatched to any gene: 10. The CDR3 loop is CASSGQAGGPIDTQYF. The CDR3 DNA reads as TGCGCCAGCAGCGGACAAGCGGGGGGGCCAATAGATACGCAGTATTTT.

This clonotype was seen a handful of times. The rearrangement links TRBV4-1 to TRBJ2-1; 7 nucleotides align to TRBD2. The CDR3 runs 16 residues. Germline lookup yields CDR1 MGHRA and CDR2 YSYEKL. J lost 1 base, V lost 1 base, and 4 bases had no gene match. The CDR3 is CASSQVPAGSYNEQFF. CDR3 nucleotide sequence: TGCGCCAGCAGCCAAGTACCAGCGGGATCCTACAATGAGCAGTTCTTC.

This clonotype was seen only a few times. The chain employs TRBV29-1 and TRBJ1-1; unclear D gene. Trimming cost V 6 bases and J 2 bases, with 13 bases left between them. This CDR3 has 13 residues. Germline V gives CDR1 SQVTM, CDR2 ANQGSEA. The DNA of the CDR3 is TGCAGCGTCCTAGCCTGGGTTAACACTGAAGCTTTCTTT. As protein: CSVLAWVNTEAFF.

This clonotype was seen ten or more times. The gene calls are TRBV12-3 or TRBV12-4 and TRBJ2-2, with unresolved D. The CDR3 runs to 14 residues. Trimming stripped 3 bases from V and 2 bases from J, with 7 bases between. The CDR3 coding sequence is TGTGCCAGCAGTTTCCAGAAAAACACCGGGGAGCTGTTTTTT. Protein sequence: CASSFQKNTGELFF.

The table lists this clonotype with many counts. The genes are TRBV7-8 and TRBJ1-2; D is perhaps TRBD1 (6 bases). This CDR3 is built from 14 residues. In germline, CDR1 is SGHVS, CDR2 FQNEAQ. V was cut by 2 bases and J by 3 bases, with 10 bases left in between. The CDR3 sequence is CASSLTGSDYGYTF. The CDR3 region has the DNA TGTGCCAGCAGCTTAACAGGGTCTGACTATGGCTACACCTTC.

The V and J genes are TRBV19 and TRBJ2-2; a weak D match, TRBD1 (7 bases). Germline CDR1 reads LNHDA; CDR2 reads SQIVND (reference sequence). The CDR3 spans 16 residues. Trimming removed 9 bases at V and 4 bases at J, with 21 bases between. The CDR3, as DNA: TGTGCCAGCAGTCCGGGTCGGCAGGGGGGCACCGGGGAGCTGTTTTTT. Protein product: CASSPGRQGGTGELFF. Together with reference TRBV19 and TRBJ2-2, the CDR3 gives the full variable domain: DGGITQSPKYLFRKEGQNVTLSCEQNLNHDAMYWYRQDPGQGLRLIYYSQIVNDFQKGDIAEGYSVSREKKESFPLTVTSAQKNPTAFYLCASSPGRQGGTGELFFGEGSRLTVL.

Many counts were recorded for this clonotype. This CDR3 is CASSSSGGLVQETQYF. For the CDR3, the DNA is TGTGCCAGCAGTTCATCAGGGGGGCTGGTCCAAGAGACCCAGTACTTC. The J gene is TRBJ2-5, the V gene TRBV27, with a tentative D call TRBD1 (7 bases). The V end lost 4 bases, the J end lost 1 base, and 16 bases lay between the germline ends. Germline values: CDR1 MNHEY, CDR2 SMNVEV (reference sequence). This CDR3 has 16 amino acids.

This chain joins TRBV7-2 and TRBJ1-1; 7 bases align to TRBD1. Germline CDR1 SGHTA, CDR2 FQGNSA. V was pared by 5 bases and J by 7 bases, with 7 bases of the junction left unmatched. CDR3 size: 13 residues. CDR3 coding DNA: TGTGCCAGCAGCAAGACAGGGCGGGGTGAAGCTTTCTTT. It is translated as CASSKTGRGEAFF.

This clonotype was detected ten times or more. The chain links TRBV14 to TRBJ2-4, with TRBD1 matching over 8 bases. Germline V gene sequence: CDR1 SGHDN, CDR2 FVKESK. V was clipped by 1 base and J by 8 bases; unmatched bases: 7. This CDR3 has 15 residues. CDR3 nucleotides: TGTGCCAGCAGCCAAGCTGAGACAGGGGTGGACATTCAGTACTTC. It specifies CASSQAETGVDIQYF.

This clonotype was detected many times. The rearrangement links TRBV2 to TRBJ1-2, with D hard to call. Per germline, CDR1 SNHLY and CDR2 FYNNEI. V was shortened by 1 base and J by 3 bases, with 6 bases between the two germline ends. The CDR3 length is 13 residues. The CDR3 region has the DNA TGTGCCAGCAGTGAAGATAGGGACTATGGCTACACCTTC. It encodes CASSEDRDYGYTF. Filled out from reference TRBV2 and TRBJ1-2, the complete variable domain reads EPEVTQTPSHQVTQMGQEVILRCVPISNHLYFYWYRQILGQKVEFLVSFYNNEISEKSEIFDDQFSVERPDGSNFTLKIRSTKLEDSAMYFCASSEDRDYGYTFGSGTRLTVV.

The table lists this clonotype with many counts. The CDR3 DNA follows: TGCGCCAGCAGGTCGGCGGGAGGTTACAATGAGCAGTTCTTC. Its protein is CASRSAGGYNEQFF. The V call is TRBV4-1, the J call TRBJ2-1; 8 positions agree with TRBD2. The trim removed 6 bases at V and 4 bases at J, leaving 5 bases unmatched. The CDR3 covers 14 residues. Germline V lookup: CDR1 MGHRA, CDR2 YSYEKL.

This clonotype was seen repeatedly, ten times or more. Written as DNA, the CDR3 is TGTGCCAGCAGCTTAGATACAGGGGAGGTGACCCAGTACTTC. This gives the protein CASSLDTGEVTQYF. This chain connects TRBV7-2 to TRBJ2-5; D may be TRBD1 (7 bases). Germline-derived CDR1 and CDR2 are SGHTA and FQGNSA. The V and J ends lost 1 base and 7 bases respectively, with 13 bases between them. CDR3 length: 14 residues.

This clonotype was seen many times. The chain combines TRBV28 with TRBJ1-3; TRBD1 aligns across 8 bases. The germline V gene has CDR1 MDHEN and CDR2 SYDVKM. The trim removed 5 bases at V and 2 bases at J, leaving 5 bases unmatched. The CDR3 consists of 15 residues. The DNA for the CDR3 is TGTGCCAGCAGTCCCGGACAGGGCACTGGAAACACCATATATTTT. Encoded protein: CASSPGQGTGNTIYF.